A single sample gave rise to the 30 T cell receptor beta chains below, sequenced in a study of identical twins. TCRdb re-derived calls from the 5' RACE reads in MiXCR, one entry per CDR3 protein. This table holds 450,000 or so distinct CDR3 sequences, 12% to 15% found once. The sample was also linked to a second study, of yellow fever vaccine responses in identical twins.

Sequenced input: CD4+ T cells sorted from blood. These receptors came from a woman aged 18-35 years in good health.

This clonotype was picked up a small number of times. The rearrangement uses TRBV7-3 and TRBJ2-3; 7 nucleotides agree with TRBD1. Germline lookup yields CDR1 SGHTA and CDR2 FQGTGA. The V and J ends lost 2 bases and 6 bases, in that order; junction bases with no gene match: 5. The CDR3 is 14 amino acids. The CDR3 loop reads CASSLYRGADTQYF. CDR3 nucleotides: TGTGCCAGCAGCTTATACAGGGGTGCGGATACGCAGTATTTT.

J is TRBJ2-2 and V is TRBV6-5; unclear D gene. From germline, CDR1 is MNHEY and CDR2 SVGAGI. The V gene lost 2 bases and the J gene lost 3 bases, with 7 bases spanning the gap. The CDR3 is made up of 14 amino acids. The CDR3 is CASSYTPDTGELFF. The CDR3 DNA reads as TGTGCCAGCAGTTACACACCGGACACCGGGGAGCTGTTTTTT.

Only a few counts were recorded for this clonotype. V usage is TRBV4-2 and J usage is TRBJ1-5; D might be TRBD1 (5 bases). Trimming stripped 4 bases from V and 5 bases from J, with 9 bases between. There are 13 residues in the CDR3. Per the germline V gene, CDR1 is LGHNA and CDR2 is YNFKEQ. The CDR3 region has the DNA TGTGCCAGCAGCCGGGACGGGGATCAGCCCCAGCATTTT. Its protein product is CASSRDGDQPQHF.

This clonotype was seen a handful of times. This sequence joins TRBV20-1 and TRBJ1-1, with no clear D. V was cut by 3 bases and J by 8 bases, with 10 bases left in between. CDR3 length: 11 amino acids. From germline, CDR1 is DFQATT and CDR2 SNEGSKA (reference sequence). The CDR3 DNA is TGCAGTGCTAGTTTAGGTCGAGAAGCTTTCTTT. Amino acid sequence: CSASLGREAFF.

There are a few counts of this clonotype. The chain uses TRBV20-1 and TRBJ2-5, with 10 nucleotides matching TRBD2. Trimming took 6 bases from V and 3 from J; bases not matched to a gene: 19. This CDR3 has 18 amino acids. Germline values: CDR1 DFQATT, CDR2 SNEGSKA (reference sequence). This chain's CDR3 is CSARRLAGGQPYKETQYF. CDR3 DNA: TGCAGTGCGAGAAGATTAGCGGGGGGCCAACCTTATAAAGAGACCCAGTACTTC.

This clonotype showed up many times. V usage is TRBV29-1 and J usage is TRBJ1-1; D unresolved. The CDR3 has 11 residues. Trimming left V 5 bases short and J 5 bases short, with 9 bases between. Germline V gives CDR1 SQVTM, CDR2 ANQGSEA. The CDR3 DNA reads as TGCAGCGTTAGAGGGTCAACTGAAGCTTTCTTT. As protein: CSVRGSTEAFF.

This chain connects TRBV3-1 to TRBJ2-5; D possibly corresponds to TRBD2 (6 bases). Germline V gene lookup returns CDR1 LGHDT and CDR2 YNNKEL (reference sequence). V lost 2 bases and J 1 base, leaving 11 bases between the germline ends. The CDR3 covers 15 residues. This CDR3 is CASSQLRGLQETQYF. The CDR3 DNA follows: TGTGCCAGCAGCCAATTACGGGGACTCCAAGAGACCCAGTACTTC.

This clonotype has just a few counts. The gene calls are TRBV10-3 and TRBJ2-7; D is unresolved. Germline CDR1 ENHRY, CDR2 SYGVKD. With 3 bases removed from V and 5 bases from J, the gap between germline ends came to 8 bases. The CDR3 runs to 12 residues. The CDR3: CAISDGSHEQYF. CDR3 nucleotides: TGTGCCATCAGTGATGGTTCCCACGAGCAGTACTTC.

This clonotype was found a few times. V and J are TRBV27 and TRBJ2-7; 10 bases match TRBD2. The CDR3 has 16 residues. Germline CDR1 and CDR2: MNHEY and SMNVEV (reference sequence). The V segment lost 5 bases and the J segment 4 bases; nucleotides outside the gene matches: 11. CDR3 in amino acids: CASSLRRAGGPYEQYF. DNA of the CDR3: TGTGCCAGCAGTCTTCGTAGAGCGGGAGGGCCATACGAGCAGTACTTC.

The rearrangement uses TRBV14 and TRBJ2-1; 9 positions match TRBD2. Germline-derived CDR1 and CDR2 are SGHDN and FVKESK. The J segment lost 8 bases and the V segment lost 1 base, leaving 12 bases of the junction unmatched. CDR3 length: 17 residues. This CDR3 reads CASSQGTGAGGRHEQFF. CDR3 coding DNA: TGTGCCAGCAGCCAAGGTACAGGAGCGGGAGGTCGGCATGAGCAGTTCTTC.

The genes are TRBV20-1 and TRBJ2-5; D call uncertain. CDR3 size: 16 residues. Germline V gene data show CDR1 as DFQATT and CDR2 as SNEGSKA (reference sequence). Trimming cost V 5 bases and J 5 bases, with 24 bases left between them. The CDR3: CSAGKRTSTLWETQYF. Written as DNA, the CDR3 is TGCAGTGCTGGTAAAAGGACCTCCACATTATGGGAGACCCAGTACTTC.

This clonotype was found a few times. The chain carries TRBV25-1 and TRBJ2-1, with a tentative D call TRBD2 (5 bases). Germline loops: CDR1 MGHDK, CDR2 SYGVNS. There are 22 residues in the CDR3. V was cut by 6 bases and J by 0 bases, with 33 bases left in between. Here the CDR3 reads CASSLASPSKFIGPSSYNEQFF. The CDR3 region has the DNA TGTGCCAGCAGCCTGGCAAGTCCTAGCAAATTTATCGGGCCGAGCTCCTACAATGAGCAGTTCTTC.

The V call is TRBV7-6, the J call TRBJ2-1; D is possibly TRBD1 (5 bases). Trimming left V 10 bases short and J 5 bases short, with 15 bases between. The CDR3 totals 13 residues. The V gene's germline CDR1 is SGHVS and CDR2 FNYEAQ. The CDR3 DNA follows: TGTGCCACCCAAGACAGAAGTAACAATGAGCAGTTCTTC. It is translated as CATQDRSNNEQFF.

The CDR3 coding sequence is TGTGCCAGCAGCCAAGGGGGAGGCGGGTCAGGACACTTCTTT. It translates to CASSQGGGGSGHFF. The chain couples TRBV3-1 to TRBJ1-1; TRBD1 might be the D (5 bases). V dropped 1 base and J dropped 14 bases, with 20 bases sitting between them. The V gene's germline CDR1 is LGHDT and CDR2 YNNKEL (reference sequence). The CDR3 contains 14 residues. The whole variable domain, filled in from reference TRBV3-1 and TRBJ1-1, reads DTAVSQTPKYLVTQMGNDKSIKCEQNLGHDTMYWYKQDSKKFLKIMFSYNNKELIINETVPNRFSPKSPDKAHLNLHINSLELGDSAVYFCASSQGGGGSGHFFGQGTRLTVV.

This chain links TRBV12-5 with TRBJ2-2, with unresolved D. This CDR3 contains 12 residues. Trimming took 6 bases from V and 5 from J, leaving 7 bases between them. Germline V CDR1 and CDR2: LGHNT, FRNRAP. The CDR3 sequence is CASGFHTGELFF. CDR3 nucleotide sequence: TGTGCTAGTGGCTTTCATACCGGGGAGCTGTTTTTT.

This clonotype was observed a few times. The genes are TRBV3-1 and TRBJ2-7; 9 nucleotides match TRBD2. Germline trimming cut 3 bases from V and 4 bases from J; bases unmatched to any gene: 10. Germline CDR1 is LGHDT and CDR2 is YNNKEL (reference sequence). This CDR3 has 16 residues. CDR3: CASSHGGGLADYEQYF. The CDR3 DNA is TGTGCCAGCAGCCATGGAGGGGGACTAGCAGATTACGAGCAGTACTTC.

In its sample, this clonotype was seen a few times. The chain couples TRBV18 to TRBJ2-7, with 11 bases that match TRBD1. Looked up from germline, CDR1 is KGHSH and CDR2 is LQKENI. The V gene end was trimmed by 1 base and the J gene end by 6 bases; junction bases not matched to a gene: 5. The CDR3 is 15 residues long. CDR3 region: CASSPRGQGASEQYF. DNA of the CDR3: TGTGCCAGCTCACCACGAGGACAGGGGGCCTCCGAGCAGTACTTC.

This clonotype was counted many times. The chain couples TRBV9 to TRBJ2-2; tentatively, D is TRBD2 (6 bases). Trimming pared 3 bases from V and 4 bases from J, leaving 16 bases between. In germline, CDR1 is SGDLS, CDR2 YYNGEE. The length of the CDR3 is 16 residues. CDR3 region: CASSDRRAGGTGELFF. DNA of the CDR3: TGTGCCAGCAGCGACAGGAGGGCCGGGGGCACCGGGGAGCTGTTTTTT.

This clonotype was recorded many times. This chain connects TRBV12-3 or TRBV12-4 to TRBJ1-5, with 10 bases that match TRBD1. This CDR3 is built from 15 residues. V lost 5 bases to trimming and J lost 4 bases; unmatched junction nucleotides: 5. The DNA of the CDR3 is TGTGCCAGCAGTCTAGACAGGGGGCTAAATCAGCCCCAGCATTTT. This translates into CASSLDRGLNQPQHF.

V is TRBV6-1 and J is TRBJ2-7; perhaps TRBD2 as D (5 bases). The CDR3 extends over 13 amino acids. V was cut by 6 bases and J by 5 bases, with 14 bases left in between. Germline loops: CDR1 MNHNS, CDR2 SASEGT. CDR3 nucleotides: TGTGCCAGCAGCCGGGGAGTGAGCAACGAGCAGTACTTC. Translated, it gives CASSRGVSNEQYF.

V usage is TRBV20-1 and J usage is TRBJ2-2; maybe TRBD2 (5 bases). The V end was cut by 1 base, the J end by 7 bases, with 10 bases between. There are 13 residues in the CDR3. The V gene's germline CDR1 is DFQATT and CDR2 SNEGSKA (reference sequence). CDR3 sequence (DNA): TGCAGTGCTAGAGGCACTAGTGTCGGGGAGCTGTTTTTT. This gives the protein CSARGTSVGELFF.

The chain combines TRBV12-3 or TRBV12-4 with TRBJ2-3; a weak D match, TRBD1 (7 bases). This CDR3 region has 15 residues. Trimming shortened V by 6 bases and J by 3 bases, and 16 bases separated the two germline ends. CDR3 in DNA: TGTGCCAGCAGGGAGGGACAGATCGGAACAGATACGCAGTATTTT. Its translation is CASREGQIGTDTQYF.

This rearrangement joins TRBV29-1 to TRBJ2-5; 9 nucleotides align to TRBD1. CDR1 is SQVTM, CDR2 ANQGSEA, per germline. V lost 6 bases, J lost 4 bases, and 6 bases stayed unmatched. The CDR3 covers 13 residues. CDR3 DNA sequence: TGCAGCGTGCCCGGGACAGGGCTAGAGACCCAGTACTTC. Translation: CSVPGTGLETQYF.

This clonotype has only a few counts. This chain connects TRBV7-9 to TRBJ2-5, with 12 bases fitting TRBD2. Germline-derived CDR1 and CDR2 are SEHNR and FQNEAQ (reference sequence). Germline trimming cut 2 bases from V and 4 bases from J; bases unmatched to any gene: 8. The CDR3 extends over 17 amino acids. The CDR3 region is CASSLFPSGRAGETQYF. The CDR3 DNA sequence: TGTGCCAGCAGCTTATTCCCTAGCGGGAGGGCGGGAGAGACCCAGTACTTC.

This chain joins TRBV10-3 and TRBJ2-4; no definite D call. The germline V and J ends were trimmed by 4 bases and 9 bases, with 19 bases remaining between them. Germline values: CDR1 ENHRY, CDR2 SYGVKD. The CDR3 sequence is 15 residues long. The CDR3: CAISGADRSRGIQYF. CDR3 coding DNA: TGTGCCATCAGTGGAGCCGACCGATCCCGCGGCATTCAGTACTTC.

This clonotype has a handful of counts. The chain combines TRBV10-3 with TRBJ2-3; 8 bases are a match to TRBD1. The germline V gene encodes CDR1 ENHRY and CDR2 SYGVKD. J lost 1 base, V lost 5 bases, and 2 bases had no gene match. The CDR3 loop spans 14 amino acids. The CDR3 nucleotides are TGTGCCATCAGTCCGGGACAGGGCACAGATACGCAGTATTTT. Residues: CAISPGQGTDTQYF.

The CDR3 loop reads CASSYSDRGRYEQYF. The DNA of the CDR3 is TGTGCCAGCAGTTACTCGGACAGGGGAAGATACGAGCAGTACTTC. The chain is built from TRBV6-2 or TRBV6-3 and TRBJ2-7; 9 positions match TRBD1. CDR3 length: 15 residues. The V gene's germline CDR1 is MNHEY and CDR2 SVGEGT. After removal of 0 bases from V and 4 bases from J, the junction contained 4 bases not matched to a gene.

This CDR3 is CATSDFQPGQNYEQYF. CDR3 DNA: TGTGCCACCAGTGATTTTCAGCCGGGACAGAACTACGAGCAGTACTTC. The chain is built from TRBV24-1 and TRBJ2-7; 7 bases fit TRBD1. V lost 1 base to trimming and J lost 3 bases; unmatched junction nucleotides: 8. This CDR3 has 16 residues. The germline V gene encodes CDR1 KGHDR and CDR2 SFDVKD.

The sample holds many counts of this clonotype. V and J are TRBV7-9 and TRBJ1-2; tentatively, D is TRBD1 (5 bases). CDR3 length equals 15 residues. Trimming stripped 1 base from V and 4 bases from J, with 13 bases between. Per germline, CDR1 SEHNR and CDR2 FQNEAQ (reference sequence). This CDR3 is CASSLVSSGTYGYTF. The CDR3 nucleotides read TGTGCCAGCAGCTTAGTATCATCGGGGACCTATGGCTACACCTTC.

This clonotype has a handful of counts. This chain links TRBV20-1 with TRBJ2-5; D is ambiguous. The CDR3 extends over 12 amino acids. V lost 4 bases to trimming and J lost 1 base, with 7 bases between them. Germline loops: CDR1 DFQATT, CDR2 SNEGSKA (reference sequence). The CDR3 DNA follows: TGCAGTGCTACCTGGGTCCAAGAGACCCAGTACTTC. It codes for CSATWVQETQYF.